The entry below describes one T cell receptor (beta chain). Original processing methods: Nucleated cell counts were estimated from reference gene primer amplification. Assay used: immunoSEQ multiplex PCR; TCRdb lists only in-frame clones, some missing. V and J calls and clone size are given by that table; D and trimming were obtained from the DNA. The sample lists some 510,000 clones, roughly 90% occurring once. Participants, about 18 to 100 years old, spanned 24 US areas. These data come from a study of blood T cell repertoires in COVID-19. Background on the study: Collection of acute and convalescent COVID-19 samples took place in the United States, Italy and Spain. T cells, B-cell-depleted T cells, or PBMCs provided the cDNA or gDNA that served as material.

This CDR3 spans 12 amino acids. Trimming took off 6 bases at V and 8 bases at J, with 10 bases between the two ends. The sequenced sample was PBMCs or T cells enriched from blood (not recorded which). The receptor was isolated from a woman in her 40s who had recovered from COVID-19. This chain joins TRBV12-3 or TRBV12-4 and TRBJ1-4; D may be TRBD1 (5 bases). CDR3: CASSLQGEKLFF. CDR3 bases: TGTGCCAGCAGCTTGCAGGGAGAAAAACTGTTTTTT.